The source of this T cell receptor (beta chain) is a study of cytomegalovirus exposure and HLA in healthy donors (dated by TCRdb to the late 2010s). General notes on the study: In an earlier analysis of some 550 of the donors, under 300 Gb of sequence data and some 120 million unique TCR beta sequences from about 179 million T cells were reported. Because of strong linkage in the cohort, roughly five DR-DQ haplotypes were treated as single units for association and clustering. In an earlier analysis of about 590 of the donors, high-throughput TCR beta sequencing was used to judge whether each TCR beta V gene segment behaved as functional or pseudogenic. Every repertoire in the discovery cohort had been generated on one and the same sequencing platform. Both class I and class II loci were covered by HLA typing, at four-digit resolution. Among the approximately 420 genotyped donors, approximately 76% belonged to the genetic ancestry cluster associated with self-reported Caucasian donors. A later analysis re-analyzed previously published TCR beta repertoires from approximately 670 donors and added high-resolution HLA genotyping to study TCR occurrence patterns. A later genetic analysis took genome-wide SNP genotypes for about three fifths of the 666 donors and used that subset as a discovery cohort. In addition to the first cohort of 650 to 800 subjects, a separate validation cohort of 120 different subjects was used. The study profiled the T cell repertoires of some 610 subjects by immunosequencing and related them to cytomegalovirus serostatus. Typing coverage differed by locus: A, B, C, DRB1 and DQB1 were typed in roughly 620-630 donors, DQA1 in approximately 520, DPA1 in around 600, and DPB1 in just under 490. The later analysis used no new phenotypic data to find candidate immune exposures, relying instead on TCR beta sequences and their occurrence across donors. Donor age, sex, ethnicity and CMV serostatus were collected together with the repertoire data. To predict cytomegalovirus infection status, the study brought together high-throughput TCR immunosequencing, statistical association of individual TCRs with disease status, and machine learning. The study aimed to test whether cataloging public T cell receptors could reveal signatures of past pathogen exposure. Approximately 300 gigabases of sequencing data and approximately 91 million unique TCR sequences made up an early release that covered approximately 700 HLA-typed donors. On average, roughly 240,000 unique TCR beta nucleotide sequences were sequenced per donor among 398 genotyped donors of the cohort, with roughly a sixth of those sequences being non-productive. Findings and caveats that apply to the study as a whole: A cluster of highly shared sequence variants was judged likely to be a technical artifact of the sequencing pipeline. CMV serostatus was the only immune exposure information available for the cohort. A later analysis associated about 17,000 TCR beta sequences with specific HLA alleles at a false discovery rate of 0.05. According to the authors, the approach could potentially be generalized to other disease states and immunological phenotypes. In a later analysis, TCR association rates were found to vary across HLA loci, with the most associated TCRs seen for DRB1 alleles and the fewest for HLA-C alleles. A later analysis reported that several top co-occurrence clusters appeared linked to parvovirus B19, influenza, CMV and Epstein-Barr virus. In both the original and validation cohorts, the classifier was reported to diagnose cytomegalovirus status with high specificity and sensitivity. Because counts were too low, roughly 18 rarely observed V segments, including chromosome 9 orphons, were left out of the earlier analysis of roughly 600 of the donors. Most TCR sequences were observed very rarely across donors, whereas some public TCRs were present in many individuals. In an earlier analysis of several hundred of the donors, most TCR beta V segments were observed in productive rearrangements about 87% or about 30% of the time, broadly matching IMGT annotations. A total of 150 to 200 TCR beta chains were listed by the study as associated with cytomegalovirus. A further reported finding was that TCR beta sequences accurately predicted the HLA-A and HLA-B alleles for most subjects in the first cohort. When HLA alleles, especially DR and DQ, strongly co-occurred, TCR associations were difficult to assign to individual alleles. Roughly uniform sequencing depth across donors was assumed in presence/absence analyses, although this assumption may not hold. Because the 87-base-pair reads could not distinguish some IMGT-functional V segments, including TRBV6-2 and TRBV6-3, those segments were excluded. Only TCR beta chains were sequenced in this cohort, and the absence of alpha or paired-chain data limited detectable features. In vitro tests confirmed that a few of the cytomegalovirus-associated TCR beta chains recognize cytomegalovirus antigens. Most CMV-associated TCR beta chains appeared to be HLA-restricted in a later analysis, and the HLA associations seemed to be driven largely by CMV exposure. Because HLA typing was missing for some donors at each locus, association tests included only the typed subset. In a later genetic analysis, fewer N-insertions in productive TCRs were reported among donors in an Asian-associated ancestry cluster than the roughly 640-donor mean. A later analysis found that HLA-associated TCR beta chains were more clonally expanded and had lower generation probabilities than equally common non-associated chains. Linkage disequilibrium might explain the correlated functional status among segregating V segments, but an unknown experimental factor could not be ruled out. V-gene and J-gene trimming of TCR beta chains was associated with a missense DCLRE1C variant in a later genetic analysis, and the association was replicated in an independent cohort.

Sequences SGDLS (CDR1) and YYNGEE (CDR2) are obtained from the germline V gene. Counted from cysteine to phenylalanine, this CDR3 has 13 amino acids. This entry keeps only the CDR3 DNA: 39 bases, framed from base 1. The germline ends are 9 bases apart after V is trimmed by 0 bases and J by 6 bases. In total, approximately 610 healthy bone marrow donors made up the cohort. At the time of sampling, every cohort member was nominally healthy, though immune exposures that went unrecorded were likely present. The donor tested CMV seronegative and was one of the 352 seronegative cohort members. Each donor provided a peripheral blood sample, and peripheral blood mononuclear cells were used for TCR beta sequencing. Genomic DNA extraction from the blood cell samples was performed with the Qiagen DNeasy Blood Extraction Kit. As for this clone: Its antigen remains undetermined. It has no much larger one-base neighbor in the sample; base qualities were not kept.

Libraries were built with the immunoSEQ multiplex PCR assay. The multiplex PCR relied on a mix of 60 forward primers for TCR Vbeta segments and 13 reverse primers for TCR Jbeta segments. A multiplex PCR assay on genomic DNA amplified the CDR3 region of rearranged TCR beta genes. Amplified TCR beta libraries were sequenced as 87-base-pair reads on the Illumina HiSeq System. For the original study's pipeline: A later analysis tallied roughly 80 million unique TCR beta chains across the roughly 610 repertoires, and roughly 11 million of those chains were shared by two or more donors. Raw reads were error-corrected and collapsed into unique sequences by a nearest-neighbor algorithm in which closely related sequences were merged to remove PCR and sequencing errors. To assign V, D and J gene segments, CDR3 sequences were aligned to IMGT reference sequences. For a sequence to be retained, at least a six-nucleotide match to both a V gene segment and a J gene segment was required. Rearrangements were called productive when the CDR3 lacked stop codons and stayed in frame with V and J; all others were non-productive. Following IMGT convention, CDR3 was defined as the stretch from the second conserved V-encoded cysteine to the conserved J-encoded phenylalanine. The earlier analysis of about 640 of the donors excluded any sequence lacking an unambiguous match to a single V gene segment. In an earlier analysis of approximately 550 of the donors, V segments were called functional above 56.7% productive rearrangements and were called segregating when the between-donor standard deviation exceeded 5%. A statistical classification framework was built to diagnose cytomegalovirus status from the catalog of TCR beta chain sequences. A later analysis assigned V and J genes by comparing TCR nucleotide sequences with IMGT/GENE-DB human TR gene sequences. The TCRdist pipeline was used in a later analysis to assign CDR3 sequences and most-parsimonious VDJ recombination scenarios. In a later analysis, each TCR beta chain was defined by its CDR3 amino acid sequence together with its V-gene family, and reads lacking a unique V-gene family were excluded. A later analysis removed 500 to 600 highly shared, low-generation-probability nucleotide sequences to deal with suspected cross-contamination and a sequencing artifact. In a later analysis, a clonal expansion index was calculated for each public chain from normalized within-repertoire ranks of inferred template counts. A later analysis computed generation probabilities with a VDJ recombination model fitted to out-of-frame rearrangements, and checked the results against IGoR. Hypergeometric tests were used in a later analysis to score TCR-TCR, TCR-HLA and TCR-CMV co-occurrence, with a repertoire-size bias correction applied to the TCR pairs. A later analysis estimated false discovery rates by permuting HLA or CMV assignments 20 times. In a later analysis, co-occurring TCRs were grouped using DBSCAN, and TCRdist sequence similarity was added for clustering within HLA-allele-positive subsets. Co-occurrence clustering excluded repertoires with fewer than 30,000 or more than 120,000 public chains, plus five with anomalous nucleotide sharing. TCRdb retrieved this table from immuneACCESS and kept in-frame rearrangements only. Not all clones are present; in checked studies, unresolved V genes account for under half, and no reason is known for the remainder. V and J calls and clone size follow that table, whereas D and trimming were derived from the DNA. This sample comprises under 150,000 clones, around 80% of them detected only once. Around 1.5% of the sample comes from the top ten.

The TCR originated in a woman under 30 in good health and CMV-seronegative. Sequenced input: PBMCs. Here the chain combines TRBV9 and TRBJ1-2; the D segment cannot be called with confidence. CDR3 reads: CASSVGQVDGYTF. The nucleotides read TGTGCCAGCAGCGTAGGGCAGGTGGATGGCTACACCTTC.